This T cell receptor beta chain came from a study of blood T cell repertoires in COVID-19. As for the study in general: From T cells, B-cell-depleted T cells, or PBMCs came the material, which was cDNA or gDNA.

V dropped 3 bases and J dropped 3 bases, with 8 bases sitting between them. CDR3 length: 13 amino acids. Germline lookup yields CDR1 PRHDT and CDR2 FYEKMQ (reference sequence). Sequenced by immunoSEQ multiplex PCR; TCRdb stores in-frame clones only, minus some. The repertoire holds fewer than 150,000 clones, with roughly 80% as singletons. Symptom resolution, clearance, or two negative PCRs marked the recovered donors of Cohort 3. V and J are TRBV13 and TRBJ2-5; D call uncertain. Sample: PBMCs or T cells enriched from blood (not recorded which). This clonotype was sampled from a man aged 25-45 years who had recovered from COVID-19. The chain's CDR3 is CASSFPSEETQYF. The CDR3 DNA reads as TGTGCCAGCAGCTTCCCCTCGGAAGAGACCCAGTACTTC.